This T cell receptor beta chain appears in the sequencing data of a study of graft-versus-host responses after intestinal transplantation. The study's findings and limits: The marrow of recipients harbored GvH clones, and ileum or blood showed some of them first.

Turning to this clone: What it recognizes is unknown.

This table comes from immunoSEQ multiplex PCR, and its TCRdb copy is limited to in-frame clones, with some not included. The sample records roughly 60,000 clones, approximately 90% being singletons. Germline values: CDR1 MRHNA, CDR2 SNTAGT. The trim removed 5 bases at V and 9 bases at J, leaving 7 bases unmatched. This CDR3 spans 13 amino acids. The V gene is TRBV6-4, the J gene TRBJ2-1, with TRBD2 matching 7 bases. The material sequenced was PBMCs, taken 26 days after transplant. The receptor was derived from a human patient who received an intestinal transplant, so some T cells may come from the graft donor. This CDR3 reads CASSSEAGFEQFF. CDR3 coding DNA: TGTGCCAGCAGTTCTGAAGCGGGATTTGAGCAGTTCTTC.